This TCR beta chain emerged from a study of cytomegalovirus exposure and HLA in healthy donors. General observations from the study: As was reported, the classifier diagnosed cytomegalovirus status with high specificity and sensitivity. Listed as cytomegalovirus-associated were over 150 TCR beta chains.

V was pared by 0 bases and J by 2 bases, with 13 bases between. This CDR3 is 16 amino acids long. The germline V gene has CDR1 SGHRS and CDR2 YFSETQ. A note on this clone: Its antigen remains unknown.

The PCR ran on 60 Vbeta and 13 Jbeta primers. Method: immunoSEQ multiplex PCR; TCRdb's copy keeps in-frame clones and lacks some. The data contain approximately 140,000 clones, around 76% of them seen just once; the ten biggest clones take up about 3.8%. The source of this sequence is a man aged 18 to 35 in good health and CMV-seronegative. The specimen was PBMCs. V is TRBV5-1 and J is TRBJ2-3; D is possibly TRBD2 (7 bases). For the CDR3, the DNA is TGCGCCAGCAGCTTGGCGTCGGGGGGCACCACAGATACGCAGTATTTT. Translating it yields CASSLASGGTTDTQYF.